A single sample gave rise to the 16 T cell receptor beta chains below, sequenced in a study of CD4 T cells in relation to SARS-CoV-2 and coronaviruses. No antigen has been identified for these receptors. Unexposed donor CD4+ T cells date from about 2011-2018, before the COVID-19 pandemic. Isolation of CD4+ T cells took place after 10 days in culture. TCRdb's copy holds only in-frame clones and misses some; the assay was immunoSEQ multiplex PCR. The sample shows 20,000 to 25,000 clones, about four fifths of them seen only once. Source material: CD4+ T cells from PBMCs, cultured in vitro. The receptors here all came from a human donor in good health.

In its sample, this clone was seen a few times. The CDR3 region has the DNA TGTGCCAGCAGCGCCGGGACAGGACCCTACGAGCAGTACTTC. Amino acids: CASSAGTGPYEQYF. The chain carries TRBV11-3 and TRBJ2-7; TRBD1 matches at 8 bases. Germline CDR1 reads SGHNT; CDR2 reads YENEEA. Trimming cost V 5 bases and J 2 bases; bases outside gene matches: 5. The CDR3 has 14 residues.

The chain employs TRBV11-1 and TRBJ2-7; 7 nucleotides match TRBD2. The CDR3 runs to 15 residues. The junction had 8 bases not matched to a gene; V was cut back by 2 bases and J by 4 bases. CDR1 SGHAT and CDR2 FQDESV come from the germline V gene (reference sequence). The CDR3 sequence: CASSLQGGSGYEQYF. In nucleotides, the CDR3 is TGTGCCAGCAGCTTACAAGGCGGGAGCGGGTACGAGCAGTACTTC.

This clone was observed once. The genes are TRBV4-3 and TRBJ2-5, with D tentatively TRBD2 (6 bases). Germline CDR1 is LGHNA and CDR2 is YSLEER. The CDR3 runs 14 residues. V was trimmed by 0 bases and J by 5 bases, leaving 10 bases between them. CDR3 sequence reads: CASSQDRREETQYF. The CDR3 region has the DNA TGCGCCAGCAGCCAAGATCGGAGGGAGGAGACCCAGTACTTC.

The genes are TRBV2 and TRBJ1-2, with D perhaps TRBD1 (6 bases). V lost 5 bases, J lost 5 bases, and 12 bases lay in between. The V gene's germline CDR1 is SNHLY and CDR2 FYNNEI. This CDR3 spans 13 amino acids. The CDR3: CASSSGTSYGYTF. The CDR3 region has the DNA TGTGCCAGCAGTTCCGGGACAAGTTATGGCTACACCTTC.

This chain uses TRBV12-3 or TRBV12-4 with TRBJ1-1, with D perhaps TRBD1 (5 bases). The CDR3 spans 13 residues. V lost 7 bases to trimming and J lost 4 bases, with 13 bases between them. The CDR3 protein is CASTRDYSTEAFF. DNA for the CDR3: TGTGCCAGCACCAGGGACTATTCCACTGAAGCTTTCTTT.

The rearrangement links TRBV28 to TRBJ1-5; D unclear. This CDR3 contains 14 residues. Germline assignment: CDR1 MDHEN and CDR2 SYDVKM. V was shortened by 2 bases and J by 0 bases, with 5 bases between the two germline ends. CDR3 loop: CASSLANSNQPQHF. The CDR3 DNA is TGTGCCAGCAGTTTAGCTAATAGCAATCAGCCCCAGCATTTT.

V gene TRBV6-5 combines with J gene TRBJ2-3; 10 bases agree with TRBD1. This CDR3 region has 15 residues. V was clipped by 2 bases and J by 8 bases; unmatched bases: 7. The germline gives CDR1 MNHEY, CDR2 SVGAGI. The CDR3 region has the DNA TGTGCCAGCAGTTACCCGGCGGGACAGGGGTCTACGCAGTATTTT. This sequence encodes CASSYPAGQGSTQYF.

This clone has only a few counts. V is TRBV29-1 and J is TRBJ1-1; D uncertain. Germline V gives CDR1 SQVTM, CDR2 ANQGSEA. The CDR3 is made up of 13 amino acids. Trimming removed 6 bases at V and 1 base at J, with 12 bases between. The CDR3 spells CSVPSLSNTEAFF. The CDR3 region has the DNA TGCAGCGTCCCAAGCCTCTCGAACACTGAAGCTTTCTTT.

V gene TRBV6-5 combines with J gene TRBJ1-1; 8 bases are a match to TRBD1. With V trimmed by 7 bases and J by 5 bases, 6 bases remained unmatched. Germline V gives CDR1 MNHEY, CDR2 SVGAGI. The CDR3 is made up of 13 amino acids. CDR3 sequence (DNA): TGTGCCAGCACCACGGGACAGGTGACTGAAGCTTTCTTT. It yields the protein CASTTGQVTEAFF.

This clone was detected a few times. V usage is TRBV29-1 and J usage is TRBJ2-7; the match to TRBD1 covers 11 bases. The V gene end was trimmed by 5 bases and the J gene end by 2 bases; junction bases not matched to a gene: 5. Germline CDR1 reads SQVTM; CDR2 reads ANQGSEA. The CDR3 consists of 14 residues. CDR3 protein: CSVTPGQGAYEQYF. Written as DNA, the CDR3 is TGCAGCGTTACCCCGGGACAGGGGGCCTACGAGCAGTACTTC.

In this sample, this clone turned up a few times. V and J are TRBV11-2 and TRBJ1-6; 7 bases fit TRBD1. Germline V gives CDR1 SGHAT, CDR2 FQNNGV. This CDR3 has 14 amino acids. J lost 8 bases, V lost 4 bases, and 5 bases had no gene match. The DNA of the CDR3 is TGTGCCAGCAGCTCCGGGACAGACGATTCACCCCTCCACTTT. Amino acid sequence: CASSSGTDDSPLHF.

This clone was found a few times. The chain employs TRBV3-1 (or the pseudogene TRBV3-2) and TRBJ1-1, with D possibly being TRBD1 (6 bases). The ends were cut back, 4 bases at V and 4 bases at J, with 13 bases in the middle. The CDR3 runs to 14 residues. Germline assignment: CDR1 LGHDT and CDR2 YNNKEL (reference sequence). The CDR3 loop reads CASSLTQGRTEAFF. The CDR3 DNA reads TGTGCCAGCAGCCTTACACAGGGTCGCACTGAAGCTTTCTTT.

The V and J genes are TRBV5-4 and TRBJ1-2; D remains unclear. CDR3 length: 15 residues. Germline-derived CDR1 and CDR2 are SGHNT and YYREEE (reference sequence). The V end was cut by 0 bases, the J end by 5 bases, with 14 bases between. CDR3 amino acids: CASSLDVGLGYGYTF. CDR3 DNA: TGTGCCAGCAGCTTGGATGTGGGATTAGGGTATGGCTACACCTTC.

The chain employs TRBV5-1 and TRBJ2-3, with TRBD2 identical over 9 bases. The length of the CDR3 is 16 residues. CDR1 is SGHRS, CDR2 YFSETQ, per germline. Trimming took 2 bases from V and 4 from J; bases not matched to a gene: 8. The chain's CDR3 is CASSFAAGGLADTQYF. DNA for the CDR3: TGCGCCAGCAGCTTCGCGGCGGGGGGGCTCGCAGATACGCAGTATTTT. Full variable domain (remainder filled in from reference TRBV5-1 and TRBJ2-3): KAGVTQTPRYLIKTRGQQVTLSCSPISGHRSVSWYQQTPGQGLQFLFEYFSETQRNKGNFPGRFSGRQFSNSRSEMNVSTLELGDSALYLCASSFAAGGLADTQYFGPGTRLTVL.

The genes are TRBV7-2 and TRBJ1-1; D ambiguous. The germline V gene encodes CDR1 SGHTA and CDR2 FQGNSA. Deletions cut 2 bases from V and 4 bases from J, with 14 bases between. There are 15 residues in the CDR3. The CDR3 region has the DNA TGTGCCAGCAGCTTAAACAGCGGGAGTGGCACTGAAGCTTTCTTT. Its protein product is CASSLNSGSGTEAFF. Full variable domain (outside the CDR3, taken from reference TRBV7-2 and TRBJ1-1): GAGVSQSPSNKVTEKGKDVELRCDPISGHTALYWYRQSLGQGLEFLIYFQGNSAPDKSGLPSDRFSAERTGGSVSTLTIQRTQQEDSAVYLCASSLNSGSGTEAFFGQGTRLTVV.

The gene calls are TRBV7-2 and TRBJ1-5; D is ambiguous. V shed 4 bases and J shed 5 bases, with 6 bases lying between them. From germline, CDR1 is SGHTA and CDR2 FQGNSA. The length of the CDR3 is 12 residues. This chain's CDR3 is CASSSSHQPQHF. Here the CDR3 DNA reads TGTGCCAGCAGCTCGTCGCATCAGCCCCAGCATTTT.